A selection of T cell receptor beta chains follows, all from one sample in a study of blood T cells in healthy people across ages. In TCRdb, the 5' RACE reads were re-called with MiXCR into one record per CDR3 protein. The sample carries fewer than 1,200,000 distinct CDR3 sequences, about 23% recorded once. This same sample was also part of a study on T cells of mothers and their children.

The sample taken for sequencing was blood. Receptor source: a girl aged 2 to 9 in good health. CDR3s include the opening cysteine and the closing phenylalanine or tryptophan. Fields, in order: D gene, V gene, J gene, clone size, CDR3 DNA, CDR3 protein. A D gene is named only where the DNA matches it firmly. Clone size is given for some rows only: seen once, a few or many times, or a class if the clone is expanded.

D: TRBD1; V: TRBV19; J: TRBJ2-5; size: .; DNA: TGTGCCAGTAGTACACAGGGGATTATAGAGACCCAGTACTTC; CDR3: CASSTQGIIETQYF
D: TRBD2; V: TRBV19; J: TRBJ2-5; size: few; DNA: TGTGCCAGTAGTATAGTAGCGGGGGGAGAAGAGACCCAGTACTTC; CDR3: CASSIVAGGEETQYF
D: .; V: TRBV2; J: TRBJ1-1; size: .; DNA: TGTGCCAGCAGTGGTACAGGGACACCCAACACTGAAGCTTTCTTT; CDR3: CASSGTGTPNTEAFF
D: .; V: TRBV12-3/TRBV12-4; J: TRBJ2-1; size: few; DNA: TGTGCCAGCAGCACCTATATGGGTGGGCTCAATGAGCAGTTCTTC; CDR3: CASSTYMGGLNEQFF
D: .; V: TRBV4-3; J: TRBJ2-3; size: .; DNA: TGCGCCAGCAGCCCAACCGACGAAGGAGATACGCAGTATTTT; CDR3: CASSPTDEGDTQYF
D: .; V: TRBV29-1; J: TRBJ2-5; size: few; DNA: TGCAGCGTTGGGCCTCGACTTATTCAAGAGACCCAGTACTTC; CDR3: CSVGPRLIQETQYF
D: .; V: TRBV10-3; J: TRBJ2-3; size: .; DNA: TGTGCCATCAGTGAGTCGGACGCGAGAAGCACAGATACGCACTATTTT; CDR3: CAISESDARSTDTHYF
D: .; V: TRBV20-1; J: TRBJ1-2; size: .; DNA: TGCAGTGCTAGAGGGGAGCAGAATTATGGCTACACCTTC; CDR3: CSARGEQNYGYTF
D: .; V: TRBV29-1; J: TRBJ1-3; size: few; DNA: TGCAGCGTTGTCCTATACTCTGGAAACACCATATATTTT; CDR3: CSVVLYSGNTIYF
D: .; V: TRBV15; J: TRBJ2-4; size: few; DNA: TGTGCCACCAGCAGAGATGGGTTCAACATTCAGTACTTC; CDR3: CATSRDGFNIQYF
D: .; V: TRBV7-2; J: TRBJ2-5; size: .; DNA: TGTGCCAGCAGCTATCGGACACACCAAGAGACCCAGTACTTC; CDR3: CASSYRTHQETQYF
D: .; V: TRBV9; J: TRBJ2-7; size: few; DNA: TGTGCCAGCAGCGTAGGTCACGAGCAGTACTTC; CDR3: CASSVGHEQYF
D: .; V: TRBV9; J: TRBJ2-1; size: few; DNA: TGTGCCAGCAGCGAGACCACCAGGAGCTCCTACAATGAGCAGTTCTTC; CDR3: CASSETTRSSYNEQFF
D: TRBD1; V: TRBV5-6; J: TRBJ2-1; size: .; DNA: TGTGCCAGCAGCTTGGAACAGGGGGATGAGCAGTTCTTC; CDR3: CASSLEQGDEQFF
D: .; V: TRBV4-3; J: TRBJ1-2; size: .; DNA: TGCGCCAGCAGCCAAGATCCTGGGGAAATTATCTATGGCTACACCTTC; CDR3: CASSQDPGEIIYGYTF
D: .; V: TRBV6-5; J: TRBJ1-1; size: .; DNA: TGTGCCAGCAGGACTACAGGGAGTACAGCTTTCTTT; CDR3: CASRTTGSTAFF
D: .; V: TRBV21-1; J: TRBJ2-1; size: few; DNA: TGTGCCAGCAGCAAGTTGGGGGACAGGAGTTACAATGAGCAGTTCTTC; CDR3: CASSKLGDRSYNEQFF
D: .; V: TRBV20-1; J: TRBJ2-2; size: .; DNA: TGCAGTGCTAGAGAGCGGGACTTTACCGGGGAGCTGTTTTTT; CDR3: CSARERDFTGELFF
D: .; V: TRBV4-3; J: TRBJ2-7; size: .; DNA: TGCGCCAGCAGCCAAACAGGGTCAAGTAACGAGCAGTACTTC; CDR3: CASSQTGSSNEQYF
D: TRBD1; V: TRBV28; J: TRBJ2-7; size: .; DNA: TGTGCCAGCAGTTTCGGACAGGCAGACGAGCAGTACTTC; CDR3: CASSFGQADEQYF
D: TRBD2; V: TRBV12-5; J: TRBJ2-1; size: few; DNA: TGTGCTACTTTCGGGCGGGAGGGGTCCAATGAGCAGTTCTTC; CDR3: CATFGREGSNEQFF
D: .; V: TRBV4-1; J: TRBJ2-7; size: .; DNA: TGCGCCAGCAGCCAAATGGCGGCGGCAAGCTCCTACGAGCAGTACTTC; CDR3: CASSQMAAASSYEQYF
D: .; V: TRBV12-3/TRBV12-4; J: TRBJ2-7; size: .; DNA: TGTGCCAGCAGCCCCCGATGGGACGACGAGCAGTACTTC; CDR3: CASSPRWDDEQYF
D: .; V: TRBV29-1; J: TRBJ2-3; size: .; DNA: TGCAGCGTTGTGGGCAAAAGACGGAACCCCACAGATACGCAGTATTTT; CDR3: CSVVGKRRNPTDTQYF
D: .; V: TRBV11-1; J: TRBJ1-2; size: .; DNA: TGTGCCAGCAGCCCTCCCTGGTCTAGTTCGCATGGCTACACCTTC; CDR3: CASSPPWSSSHGYTF
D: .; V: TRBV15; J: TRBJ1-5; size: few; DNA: TGTGCCACCGGCTCCCGGGGTATGTATCAGCCCCAGCATTTT; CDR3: CATGSRGMYQPQHF
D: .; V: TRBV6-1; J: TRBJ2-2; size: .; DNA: TGTGCCAGCAGTGACAGGACGACCGGGGAGCTGTTTTTT; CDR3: CASSDRTTGELFF
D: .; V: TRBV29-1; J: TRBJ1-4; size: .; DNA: TGCAGCGTTGTTGGGGTATTTGGCGAAAAACTGTTTTTT; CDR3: CSVVGVFGEKLFF
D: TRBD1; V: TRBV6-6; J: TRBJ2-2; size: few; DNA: TGTGCCAGCATGGGGGACAGTGGGGAGCTGTTTTTT; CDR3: CASMGDSGELFF
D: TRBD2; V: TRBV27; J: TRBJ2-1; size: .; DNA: TGTGCCAGCAGTTTATTAACTGCGGGAGATTGGTACAATGAGCAGTTCTTC; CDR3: CASSLLTAGDWYNEQFF
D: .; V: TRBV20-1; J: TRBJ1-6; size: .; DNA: TGCAGTGCTAGTTCAGGGGCATCACCCCTCCACTTT; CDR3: CSASSGASPLHF
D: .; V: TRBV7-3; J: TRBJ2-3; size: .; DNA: TGTGCCAGCAGCTTAATGGCGACTAGCACAGATACGCAGTATTTT; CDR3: CASSLMATSTDTQYF
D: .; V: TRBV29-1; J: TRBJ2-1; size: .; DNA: TGCAGCGCATTAGGGGGATCCTACAATGAGCAGTTCTTC; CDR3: CSALGGSYNEQFF
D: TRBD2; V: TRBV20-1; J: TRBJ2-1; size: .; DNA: TGCAGTGCTAGAGATTGGGGGACTAGCGGGGCGAATTACAATGAGCAGTCCTTC; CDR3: CSARDWGTSGANYNEQSF
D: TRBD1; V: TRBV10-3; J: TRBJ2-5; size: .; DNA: TGTGCCAGCAGTGAGGACAGGAAGGAAGAGACCCAGTACTTC; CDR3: CASSEDRKEETQYF
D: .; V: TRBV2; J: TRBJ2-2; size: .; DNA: TGTGCCAGCACCAGCGGACGGGTATACACCGGGGAGCTGTTTTTT; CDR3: CASTSGRVYTGELFF
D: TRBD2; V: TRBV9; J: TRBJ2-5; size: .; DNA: TGTGCCAGCAGCGTAGGGGGACTACCACTACAAGAGACCCAGTACTTC; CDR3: CASSVGGLPLQETQYF
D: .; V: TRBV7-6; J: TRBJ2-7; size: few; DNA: TGTGCCAGCAGCTCAACTTGGGGGTACGAGCAGTACTTC; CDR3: CASSSTWGYEQYF
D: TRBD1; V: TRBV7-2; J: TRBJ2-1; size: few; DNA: TGTGCCAGCAGCTACATACAGGGGGACGAGCAGTTCTTC; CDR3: CASSYIQGDEQFF
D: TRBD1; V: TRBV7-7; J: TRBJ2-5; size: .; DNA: TGTGCTAGCAGCTTAACGGCAGGGGGCGGCGAGACCCAGTACTTC; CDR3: CASSLTAGGGETQYF
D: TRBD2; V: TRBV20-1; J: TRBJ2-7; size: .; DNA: TGCAGTGCTACCTCTAGCGGGGAAACCGAGCAGTACTTC; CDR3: CSATSSGETEQYF
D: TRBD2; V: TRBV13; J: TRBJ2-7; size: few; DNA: TGTGCCAGCAGTACTCGGACTAGCGGGGCATCCTACGAGCAGTACTTC; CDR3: CASSTRTSGASYEQYF
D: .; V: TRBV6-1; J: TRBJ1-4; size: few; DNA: TGTGCCAGCCGACAACCTGCGGGAAAACTGTTTTTT; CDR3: CASRQPAGKLFF
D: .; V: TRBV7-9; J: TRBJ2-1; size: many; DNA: TGTGCCAGCAGCACCCTGAACGGGGATACCTACAATGAGCAGTTCTTC; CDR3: CASSTLNGDTYNEQFF
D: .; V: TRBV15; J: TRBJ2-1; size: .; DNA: TGTGCCACCAGCAGAGATTATAACAATGAGCAGTTCTTC; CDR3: CATSRDYNNEQFF
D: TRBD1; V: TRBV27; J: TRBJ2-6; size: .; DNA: TGTGCCAGCAGTTTCCGGACAGGGACATCCTCTGGGGCCAACGTCCTGACTTTC; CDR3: CASSFRTGTSSGANVLTF
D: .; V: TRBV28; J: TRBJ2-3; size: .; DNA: TGTGCCAGCAGTTTTCGTCAGGGCACCCGGCCAGATACGCAGTATTTT; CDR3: CASSFRQGTRPDTQYF
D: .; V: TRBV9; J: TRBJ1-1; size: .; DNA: TGTGCCAGCAGCGCCAGCCGGGGGACTGAAGCTTTCTTT; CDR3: CASSASRGTEAFF
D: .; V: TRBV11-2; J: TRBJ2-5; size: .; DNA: TGTGCCAGCAGCTTATCGGCGGGCCTCTACGAGCAGCACTTC; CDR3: CASSLSAGLYEQHF
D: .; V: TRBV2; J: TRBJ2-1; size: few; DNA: TGTGCCAGCAGTGAAGGGACGGGGGCGATCTACAATGAGCAGTTCTTC; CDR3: CASSEGTGAIYNEQFF
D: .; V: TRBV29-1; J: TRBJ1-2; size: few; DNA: TGCAGCGTTCAGGCTACCTATGGCTACACCTTC; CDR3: CSVQATYGYTF
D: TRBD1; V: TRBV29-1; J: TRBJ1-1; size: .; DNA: TGCAGCGTTGCGGGACAGGGTACGACTGAAGCTTTCTTT; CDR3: CSVAGQGTTEAFF
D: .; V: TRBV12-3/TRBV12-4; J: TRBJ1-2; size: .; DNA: TGTGCCAGCGGTTTCTCAGGGGAGGCTGGCTACACCTTC; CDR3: CASGFSGEAGYTF
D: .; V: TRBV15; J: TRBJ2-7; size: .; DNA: TGTGCCACCAGCAGAGTAGGCGGCAGCTACGAGCAGTACTTC; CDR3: CATSRVGGSYEQYF
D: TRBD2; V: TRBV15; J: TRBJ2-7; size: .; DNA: TGTGCCACCGGGATCCAAGCGGGGGAGAGCTCCTACGAGCAGTACTTC; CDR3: CATGIQAGESSYEQYF